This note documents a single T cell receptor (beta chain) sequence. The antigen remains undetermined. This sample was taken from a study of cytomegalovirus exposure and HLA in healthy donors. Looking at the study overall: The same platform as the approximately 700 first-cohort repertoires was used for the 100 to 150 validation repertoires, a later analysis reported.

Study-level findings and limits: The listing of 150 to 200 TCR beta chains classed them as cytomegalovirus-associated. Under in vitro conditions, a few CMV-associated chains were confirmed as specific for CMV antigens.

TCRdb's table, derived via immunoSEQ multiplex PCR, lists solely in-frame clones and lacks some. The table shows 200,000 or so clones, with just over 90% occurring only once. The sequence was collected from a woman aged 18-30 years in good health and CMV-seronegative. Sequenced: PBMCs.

The CDR3 loop reads CASRRTSGSAGTDTQYF. CDR3 DNA: TGTGCCAGCAGGCGGACTAGCGGGAGCGCGGGCACAGATACGCAGTATTTT. The J gene is TRBJ2-3, the V gene TRBV27; TRBD2 matches 13 bases. The CDR3 is 17 amino acids. Germline CDR1 MNHEY, CDR2 SMNVEV (reference sequence). V trimming: 6 bases; J trimming: 1 base; junction bases outside the gene matches: 7.